A single sample gave rise to the 21 T cell receptor beta chains below, sequenced in a study of CD4 and CD8 cells across lung adenocarcinoma regions (dated by TCRdb to the late 2010s). Receptor amplification or capture employed PCR. TCRdb records HiSeq X Ten as the sequencer. Using fastp at Q25 and MiXCR, TCRdb reprocessed the public reads and kept productive beta chains. Here each entry gathers all rows of one CDR3 protein and keeps the most common genes and DNA. Across this sample there are about 4,000 distinct CDR3 sequences, with approximately 50% seen only once. 24% of the sample is taken by the ten largest. Sequencing was carried out using CD4+ T cells from the margin of a lung tumor. Interpreted using the paper, the cell subset or site label stands for: tumor margin region. The receptors come from a female donor with lung adenocarcinoma. The CD4 and CD8 labels of this study may be unreliable.

This clonotype occurred a few times. A much larger clone lies a single base off, so this may be a read error. The chain employs TRBV6-1 and TRBJ2-1; D is perhaps TRBD2 (6 bases). The J call may be faulty, since TRBJ2-7 better matches the DNA end. Germline V lookup: CDR1 MNHNS, CDR2 SASEGT. This CDR3 region has 15 residues. In nucleotides, the CDR3 is TGTGCCAGCAGTACGGGACTTAGCTCCTACAATGAGCAGTACTTC. Its protein is CASSTGLSSYNEQYF.

The chain combines TRBV6-5 with TRBJ2-1, with D hard to call. The J call may not be correct, given that the DNA end is closer to TRBJ2-5. CDR1 and CDR2 (germline): MNHEY, SVGAGI. The CDR3 is 15 residues long. For the CDR3, the DNA is TGTGCCAGCAGTCTAGTCGGGCATGAACAAGAGACCCAGTACTTC. It yields the protein CASSLVGHEQETQYF.

In its sample, this clonotype was seen a few times. The chain uses TRBV27 and TRBJ2-1; TRBD2 matches 9 bases. From germline, CDR1 is MNHEY and CDR2 SMNVEV (reference sequence). Trimming removed 0 bases from V and 9 bases from J; junction bases left unmatched: 9. CDR3 size: 16 residues. Here the CDR3 reads CASSLSFLQAGGEQFF. CDR3 bases: TGTGCCAGCAGTTTATCGTTCCTTCAAGCGGGAGGTGAGCAGTTCTTC.

By share, this clonotype counts as medium-sized. The gene calls are TRBV27 and TRBJ2-5, with a weak D call TRBD2 (6 bases). The CDR3 extends over 14 amino acids. Germline CDR1 is MNHEY and CDR2 is SMNVEV (reference sequence). V shed 5 bases and J shed 5 bases, with 15 bases lying between them. The CDR3 DNA reads TGTGCCAGCAGTCCCTCGTCGAGCGGGGAGACCCAGTACTTC. This codes for CASSPSSSGETQYF.

In its sample, this clonotype is medium-sized. The chain combines TRBV6-2 or TRBV6-3 with TRBJ1-6, with TRBD1 matching over 7 bases. The CDR3 is 16 residues long. With V trimmed by 8 bases and J by 1 base, 8 bases remained unmatched. The V gene's germline CDR1 is MNHEY and CDR2 SVGEGT. CDR3 residues: CASGQGDRSYNSPLHF. In nucleotides, the CDR3 is TGTGCCAGCGGCCAGGGGGATCGGTCCTATAATTCACCCCTCCACTTT.

The V gene is TRBV20-1, the J gene TRBJ2-3; D is uncertain. V was cut by 0 bases and J by 5 bases, with 15 bases left in between. Germline-derived CDR1 and CDR2 are DFQATT and SNEGSKA (reference sequence). The length of the CDR3 is 15 residues. CDR3 nucleotides: TGCAGTGCTAGAGATCGGGCCGTGAAGGGAGATACGCAGTATTTT. Residues: CSARDRAVKGDTQYF.

The chain carries TRBV27 and TRBJ2-5, with TRBD2 identical over 8 bases. J gave up 7 bases and V 2 bases, and 9 bases lay outside the gene matches. Germline loops: CDR1 MNHEY, CDR2 SMNVEV (reference sequence). The CDR3 is 15 amino acids. CDR3 residues: CASSLGPGRAGTQYF. DNA of the CDR3: TGTGCCAGCAGTTTAGGACCCGGGAGGGCAGGGACCCAGTACTTC.

CDR3 region: CASRQGGETQYF. In DNA, the CDR3 is TGTGCCAGCAGACAGGGGGGAGAGACCCAGTACTTC. The V gene is TRBV6-1, the J gene TRBJ2-1; 8 bases are a match to TRBD1. The J call is in doubt because the DNA end fits TRBJ2-5 better. The germline V gene encodes CDR1 MNHNS and CDR2 SASEGT. The CDR3 extends over 12 amino acids.

In regard to this clonotype: A read error may be the cause here, since a much bigger clone is one base away. The chain links TRBV6-2 or TRBV6-3 to TRBJ2-5; 9 bases fit TRBD2. After removal of 5 bases from V and 11 bases from J, the junction contained 18 bases not matched to a gene. This CDR3 spans 16 amino acids. Germline V lookup: CDR1 MNHEY, CDR2 SVGEGT. CDR3 in amino acids: CASSPPGSGSRNEQYF. In nucleotides, the CDR3 is TGTGCCAGCAGTCCGCCGGGTAGCGGGAGTCGGAATGAGCAGTACTTC.

This clonotype appeared a few times. This sequence joins TRBV5-1 and TRBJ2-5; D may correspond to TRBD1 or TRBD2 (5 bases each). Deletions cut 3 bases from V and 5 bases from J, with 5 bases between. The CDR3 is 11 amino acids. Germline-derived CDR1 and CDR2 are SGHRS and YFSETQ. The CDR3 region is CASSWGETQYF. CDR3 in DNA: TGCGCCAGCAGCTGGGGGGAGACCCAGTACTTC.

In this sample, this clonotype turned up a few times. The chain carries TRBV6-5 and TRBJ2-7; 7 bases agree with TRBD2. This CDR3 spans 16 amino acids. The germline V gene encodes CDR1 MNHEY and CDR2 SVGAGI. Trimming at V came to 4 bases and at J to 0 bases, leaving 9 bases not matched to a gene. As DNA, the CDR3 is TGTGCCAGCAGTTCGTGGGAGGGCGACTTCTCCTACGAGCAGTACTTC. It translates to CASSSWEGDFSYEQYF.

This clonotype is judged medium-sized. The chain has TRBV6-1 and TRBJ2-3; TRBD2 matches at 8 bases. V lost 5 bases and J lost 2; bases outside the gene matches: 9. The CDR3 covers 16 residues. Germline V gives CDR1 MNHNS, CDR2 SASEGT. The CDR3 loop reads CASSPSGHPTTDTQYF. CDR3 nucleotides: TGTGCCAGCAGTCCTAGCGGGCACCCAACCACAGATACGCAGTATTTT.

The gene calls are TRBV28 and TRBJ2-3; maybe TRBD2 (6 bases). Germline loops: CDR1 MDHEN, CDR2 SYDVKM. CDR3 length: 16 residues. Trimming took 8 bases from V and 11 from J, leaving 29 bases between them. The CDR3 nucleotides are TGTGCCAGCCGCCCGTCGGGGGAGAGGGCAAAAAACATGCAGTATTTT. Protein sequence: CASRPSGERAKNMQYF.

Here the CDR3 reads CASSTQGDEQFF. CDR3 in DNA: TGTGCCAGCAGTACCCAAGGGGATGAGCAGTTCTTC. V is TRBV6-1 and J is TRBJ2-1; the D gene is possibly TRBD1 (5 bases). Trimming removed 5 bases at V and 8 bases at J, with 10 bases between. The CDR3 covers 12 residues. The germline gives CDR1 MNHNS, CDR2 SASEGT.

By share of the sample, this clonotype is large. This chain links TRBV10-1 with TRBJ2-1; a possible D gene is TRBD1 (6 bases). Germline CDR1 is WNHNN and CDR2 is SYGVQD (reference sequence). CDR3 length: 14 residues. V lost 6 bases and J 7 bases, leaving 16 bases between the germline ends. CDR3 nucleotide sequence: TGCGCCAGCAGCCGGGACACCTCGGGGAATGAGCAGTTCTTC. It specifies CASSRDTSGNEQFF.

The chain joins TRBV7-2 to TRBJ2-6, with D uncertain. This CDR3 spans 14 amino acids. Trimming shortened V by 4 bases and J by 1 base, and 5 bases separated the two germline ends. Germline V gene lookup returns CDR1 SGHTA and CDR2 FQGNSA. The CDR3 nucleotides are TGTGCCAGCAGCTCTCTATCTGGGGCCAACGTCCTGACTTTC. Translation: CASSSLSGANVLTF. Looking up the rest from reference TRBV7-2 and TRBJ2-6 gives the full variable domain: GAGVSQSPSNKVTEKGKDVELRCDPISGHTALYWYRQSLGQGLEFLIYFQGNSAPDKSGLPSDRFSAERTGGSVSTLTIQRTQQEDSAVYLCASSSLSGANVLTFGAGSRLTVL.

There are a few counts of this clonotype. This sequence joins TRBV6-5 and TRBJ2-1; 7 bases are a match to TRBD2. Germline CDR1 MNHEY, CDR2 SVGAGI. CDR3 size: 14 residues. Trimming cost V 2 bases and J 4 bases; bases outside gene matches: 2. In DNA, the CDR3 is TGTGCCAGCAGTTACAGGACTAGTTACAATGAGCAGTTCTTC. Amino acid sequence: CASSYRTSYNEQFF.

The rearrangement links TRBV6-1 to TRBJ2-2; D unclear. Germline V gene sequence: CDR1 MNHNS, CDR2 SASEGT. The V and J ends lost 7 bases and 4 bases respectively, with 7 bases between them. This CDR3 is built from 12 residues. In DNA, the CDR3 is TGTGCCAGCAATGGGTTCACCGGGGAGCTGTTTTTT. It codes for CASNGFTGELFF.

V and J are TRBV6-1 and TRBJ1-4; D remains unclear. Germline CDR1 and CDR2: MNHNS and SASEGT. The germline V and J ends were trimmed by 4 bases and 5 bases, with 8 bases remaining between them. The CDR3 contains 13 residues. CDR3 in DNA: TGTGCCAGCAGTGTAGCACCAAATGAAAAACTGTTTTTT. Translation: CASSVAPNEKLFF.

Worth noting for this clonotype: One end of the junction varies from germline; a read error may be responsible. The chain employs TRBV10-1 and TRBJ2-5; no firm D call. Germline V lookup: CDR1 WNHNN, CDR2 SYGVQD (reference sequence). The CDR3 covers 16 residues. The CDR3 DNA reads as TGCGCCAGCAGTGGCCTCGGAGCGCGTAGCCCAGAGACGCAGTATTTC. As protein: CASSGLGARSPETQYF.

The rearrangement links TRBV10-3 to TRBJ2-4; D is perhaps TRBD1 (6 bases). CDR3 length: 15 amino acids. V was clipped by 11 bases and J by 15 bases, with 32 bases between them. Germline V gene lookup returns CDR1 ENHRY and CDR2 SYGVKD. The CDR3, as DNA: TGTGCCTTCCTATCTGGACAGTCGTGGTCCTACGAGCTGTACTTC. It yields the protein CAFLSGQSWSYELYF.